This T cell receptor beta chain stems from a study of response to subunit inactivated influenza vaccine. Points from the study as a whole: Seasonal influenza vaccination, on each occasion, was suggested by the authors to recruit few new T cells.

MiXCR was run by TCRdb on the RT-PCR reads, yielding one entry per CDR3 protein. The repertoire holds 500,000 to 600,000 distinct CDR3 sequences, with 16% as singletons. The germline CDR1 and CDR2 sequences are SGHRS and YFSETQ. CDR3 size: 14 residues. V was cut by 5 bases and J by 0 bases, with 12 bases left in between. As regards this clonotype: Its antigen is currently unknown.

This clonotype was sampled from a man aged 45 to 75 who received an inactivated influenza vaccine. The chain employs TRBV5-1 and TRBJ2-7; a possible D gene is TRBD2 (6 bases). Sample: CD4+ T cells sorted from PBMCs, taken around 25 months after vaccination. In DNA form, the CDR3 reads TGCGCCAGCAGGCGGGGCTGGAGCTCCTACGAGCAGTACTTC. Its translation is CASRRGWSSYEQYF.